Below are 7 T cell receptor beta chains sequenced from a single sample in a study of blood T cell repertoires in COVID-19. Clones were sequenced by immunoSEQ multiplex PCR, and TCRdb holds only the in-frame ones, with some missing. The repertoire holds hundreds of thousands of clones, with just under 85% as singletons. Sequences were obtained from peripheral blood. The receptors shown here come from a woman aged 50 to 60 with active or convalescent COVID-19.

Only a few counts were recorded for this clone. The chain joins TRBV5-1 to TRBJ2-7; D ambiguous. The V end lost 0 bases, the J end lost 6 bases, and 7 bases lay between the germline ends. This CDR3 spans 12 amino acids. The germline V gene encodes CDR1 SGHRS and CDR2 YFSETQ. The CDR3 loop is CASSLVGFEQYF. The CDR3 DNA is TGCGCCAGCAGCTTGGTCGGGTTCGAGCAGTACTTC.

This clone showed up just once. This chain uses TRBV12-3 or TRBV12-4 with TRBJ1-1; no firm D call. The CDR3 sequence is 12 residues long. The V end lost 4 bases, the J end lost 2 bases, and 5 bases lay between the germline ends. The CDR3 sequence is CASSSRNTEAFF. The CDR3 coding sequence is TGTGCCAGCAGTTCCAGAAACACTGAAGCTTTCTTT.

This sequence joins TRBV2 and TRBJ1-1; 9 nucleotides agree with TRBD1. The ends lost 3 bases at V and 0 bases at J; junction bases unmatched: 5. Germline V gene data show CDR1 as SNHLY and CDR2 as FYNNEI. CDR3 length: 16 amino acids. As DNA, the CDR3 is TGTGCCAGCAGTGAGGACAGGGGCCTCATGAACACTGAAGCTTTCTTT. Protein: CASSEDRGLMNTEAFF.

This chain uses TRBV1 with TRBJ1-2. TRBV1 is an annotated pseudogene. This CDR3 has 16 amino acids. CDR3 in DNA: TGCACCAGCAGCCATAGGCTGGGGGGGGGAAGCTATGGCTACACCTTC. Amino acids: CTSSHRLGGGSYGYTF.

The V call is TRBV7-9, the J call TRBJ2-2; D uncertain. CDR3 length: 13 residues. V dropped 5 bases and J dropped 9 bases, with 13 bases sitting between them. Germline assignment: CDR1 SEHNR and CDR2 FQNEAQ (reference sequence). The CDR3 nucleotides are TGTGCCAGCAGCCCATTAGAGGTACGGGAGCTGTTTTTT. Its translation is CASSPLEVRELFF.

This clone has only one observation. The chain uses TRBV9 and TRBJ2-3; the D is unclear. V was trimmed by 0 bases and J by 3 bases, leaving 8 bases between them. The CDR3 spans 14 residues. Germline V gene data show CDR1 as SGDLS and CDR2 as YYNGEE. The CDR3 here is CASSVAGRTDTQYF. CDR3 DNA: TGTGCCAGCAGCGTAGCTGGCAGGACAGATACGCAGTATTTT.

V and J are TRBV11-2 and TRBJ2-7; 7 bases line up with TRBD2. The CDR3 length is 12 residues. The germline CDR1 and CDR2 sequences are SGHAT and FQNNGV. The ends lost 6 bases at V and 7 bases at J; junction bases unmatched: 6. CDR3 sequence: CASSLSGQEQYF. The CDR3 DNA follows: TGTGCCAGCAGTCTTAGCGGGCAGGAGCAGTACTTC.